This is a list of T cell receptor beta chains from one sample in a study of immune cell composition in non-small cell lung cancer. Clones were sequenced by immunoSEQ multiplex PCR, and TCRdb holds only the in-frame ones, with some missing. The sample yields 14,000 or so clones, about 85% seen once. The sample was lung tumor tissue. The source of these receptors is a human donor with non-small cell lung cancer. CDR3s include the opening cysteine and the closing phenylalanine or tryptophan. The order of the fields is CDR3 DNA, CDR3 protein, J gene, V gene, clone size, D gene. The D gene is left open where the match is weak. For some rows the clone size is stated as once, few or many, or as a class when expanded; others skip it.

DNA: TGTGCCAGCAGCTTTCGACAGGGAGCAGATACGCAGTATTTT
CDR3: CASSFRQGADTQYF
J: TRBJ2-3
V: TRBV7-9
size: .
D: TRBD1

DNA: TGTGCCAGCTTTTCGTCCGGAGATACGCAGTATTTT
CDR3: CASFSSGDTQYF
J: TRBJ2-3
V: TRBV28
size: .
D: .

DNA: TGTGCCAGCAGCTTCCTAGCGGGAAACACCGGGGAGCTGTTTTTT
CDR3: CASSFLAGNTGELFF
J: TRBJ2-2
V: TRBV11-2
size: .
D: TRBD2

DNA: TGTGCCAGCTCACCACCGTGGGATGCCTACGAGCAGTACTTC
CDR3: CASSPPWDAYEQYF
J: TRBJ2-7
V: TRBV18
size: .
D: .

DNA: TGTGCCAGCAGCCAAGAGGAGAGGGAGGGCATAAATGAGCAGTTCTTC
CDR3: CASSQEEREGINEQFF
J: TRBJ2-1
V: TRBV4-2
size: once
D: TRBD2

DNA: TGTGCCAGTAGTTTCCGTAAGGGATTGAACACTGAAGCTTTCTTT
CDR3: CASSFRKGLNTEAFF
J: TRBJ1-1
V: TRBV19
size: .
D: .

DNA: TGTGCCAGCTCACCCTCAGGGACTGGAAACACCATATATTTT
CDR3: CASSPSGTGNTIYF
J: TRBJ1-3
V: TRBV18
size: .
D: .

DNA: TGTGCCATCTTGATTGGACAGGGGAATCAAGAGACCCAGTACTTC
CDR3: CAILIGQGNQETQYF
J: TRBJ2-5
V: TRBV6-1
size: .
D: TRBD1

DNA: TGTGCCAGCAGCTATACTAGCGGATTCTCCTACGAGCAGTACTTC
CDR3: CASSYTSGFSYEQYF
J: TRBJ2-7
V: TRBV11-2
size: .
D: TRBD2

DNA: TGTGCCAGCAGTGCAAGCTCCTACAATGAGCAGTTCTTC
CDR3: CASSASSYNEQFF
J: TRBJ2-1
V: TRBV6-4
size: .
D: .

DNA: TGTGCCAGCAGTCTGGGACTAGCGGGAGTATACGATGAGCAGTTCTTC
CDR3: CASSLGLAGVYDEQFF
J: TRBJ2-1
V: TRBV27
size: .
D: TRBD2

DNA: TGTGCCAGCTCACCACCCCTGGACAGGTACACTGAAGCTTTCTTT
CDR3: CASSPPLDRYTEAFF
J: TRBJ1-1
V: TRBV18
size: .
D: TRBD1

DNA: TGTGCCAGCAGCTCACGATCACGGACTAGCGGGGACGAGCAGTACTTC
CDR3: CASSSRSRTSGDEQYF
J: TRBJ2-7
V: TRBV11-1
size: .
D: TRBD2

DNA: TGTGCCAGCAGCCCGCTAGCGGGAGGACCCGGGGAGCTGTTTTTT
CDR3: CASSPLAGGPGELFF
J: TRBJ2-2
V: TRBV7-3
size: .
D: TRBD2

DNA: TGTGCCAGCAGTCCCTTTCTTAGCGGGAGCTCCTACGAGCAGTACTTC
CDR3: CASSPFLSGSSYEQYF
J: TRBJ2-7
V: TRBV27
size: .
D: TRBD2

DNA: TGTGCCAGCAGCGTGGACTACACCACAGATACGCAGTATTTT
CDR3: CASSVDYTTDTQYF
J: TRBJ2-3
V: TRBV5-4
size: .
D: .

DNA: TGTGCCAGCAGTCGGGGCAATGGCTACACCTTC
CDR3: CASSRGNGYTF
J: TRBJ1-2
V: TRBV6-5
size: .
D: .

DNA: TGTGCCACCAGCAGTGGGCGGGCCTCACCAATGGGGTTCTTC
CDR3: CATSSGRASPMGFF
J: TRBJ2-1
V: TRBV15
size: .
D: .

DNA: TGTGCCAGCAGCTTACAAGGGACTAGCGGGAGGTTCAACGAGCAGTACTTC
CDR3: CASSLQGTSGRFNEQYF
J: TRBJ2-7
V: TRBV27
size: .
D: TRBD2

DNA: TGTGCCAGCTCACCCCAAGAGACCCAGTACTTC
CDR3: CASSPQETQYF
J: TRBJ2-5
V: TRBV18
size: .
D: .

DNA: TGTGCCAGCAGCCCGGGGGCTTACAATGAGCAGTTCTTC
CDR3: CASSPGAYNEQFF
J: TRBJ2-1
V: TRBV5-5
size: .
D: .

DNA: TGTGCCAGCAGTGCCGGGACAATTCCCTACAATGAGCAGTTCTTC
CDR3: CASSAGTIPYNEQFF
J: TRBJ2-1
V: TRBV2
size: .
D: .

DNA: TGTGCCAGTAGCAAAGGGGGTTCCGGCACAGATACGCAGTATTTT
CDR3: CASSKGGSGTDTQYF
J: TRBJ2-3
V: TRBV19
size: .
D: .

DNA: TGTGCCAGCAGCTTAATGACGCTAGCGGATACGCAGTATTTT
CDR3: CASSLMTLADTQYF
J: TRBJ2-3
V: TRBV7-6
size: .
D: .

DNA: TGTGCCAGCAGCTTAAGAGGTCCGGGACTCGGCAACGAGCAGTACTTC
CDR3: CASSLRGPGLGNEQYF
J: TRBJ2-7
V: TRBV7-3
size: .
D: .

DNA: TGTGCCAGCAGTCGCGGGGGGGAAACCTACAATGAGCAGTTCTTC
CDR3: CASSRGGETYNEQFF
J: TRBJ2-1
V: TRBV28
size: .
D: TRBD2

DNA: TGTGCCAGCAGTTACGGACTAGCGGGTGAGACCCAGTACTTC
CDR3: CASSYGLAGETQYF
J: TRBJ2-5
V: TRBV6-6
size: .
D: TRBD2

DNA: TGTGCCAGCAGTGACTCTGTAAGGGACAGGGGAAACAATGAGCAGTTCTTC
CDR3: CASSDSVRDRGNNEQFF
J: TRBJ2-1
V: TRBV6-4
size: .
D: TRBD1

DNA: TGTGCCAGCAGCTCCCTCGGACTAGCGGGGGGGTATGAGCAGTTCTTC
CDR3: CASSSLGLAGGYEQFF
J: TRBJ2-1
V: TRBV9
size: few
D: TRBD2

DNA: TGTGCCAGCAGTGCCCTACCAGCGGGCCGGGCGGCAGATACGCAGTATTTT
CDR3: CASSALPAGRAADTQYF
J: TRBJ2-3
V: TRBV6-1
size: .
D: .

DNA: TGTGCCAGCAGCAGAGACTCGGGGGCCAACGTCCTGACTTTC
CDR3: CASSRDSGANVLTF
J: TRBJ2-6
V: TRBV5-4
size: once
D: .

DNA: TGTGCCAGCAGCTCCGGGACTAGCGGGAGTTACGAGCAGTACTTC
CDR3: CASSSGTSGSYEQYF
J: TRBJ2-7
V: TRBV11-3
size: .
D: TRBD2

DNA: TGTGCCAGCAGCCCTCGGGGGGACGGTGAGCAGTTCTTC
CDR3: CASSPRGDGEQFF
J: TRBJ2-1
V: TRBV7-3
size: .
D: TRBD2

DNA: TGTGCCAGCAGTGAAGAGGGGGGCGGCAGGGACTACTTC
CDR3: CASSEEGGGRDYF
J: TRBJ2-7
V: TRBV6-1
size: .
D: .

DNA: TGTGCCAGAAGCTTTCGTTCGACAAGGCGATCGTCCTACGAGCAGTACTTC
CDR3: CARSFRSTRRSSYEQYF
J: TRBJ2-7
V: TRBV5-3
size: .
D: .

DNA: TGTGCCAGCACCATTAGCGGGAGCATCGACGAGCAGTACTTC
CDR3: CASTISGSIDEQYF
J: TRBJ2-7
V: TRBV28
size: .
D: TRBD2

DNA: TGTGCCAGTAGTATAGCGGGACAGGGTACCTACGAGCAGTACTTC
CDR3: CASSIAGQGTYEQYF
J: TRBJ2-7
V: TRBV19
size: .
D: TRBD1

DNA: TGTGCCAGCAGCTTATGGGGGGCCAACGTCCTGACTTTC
CDR3: CASSLWGANVLTF
J: TRBJ2-6
V: TRBV7-9
size: .
D: .

DNA: TGTGCCAGTTCTCTAGCGGGAGGCAACACCGGGGAGCTGTTTTTT
CDR3: CASSLAGGNTGELFF
J: TRBJ2-2
V: TRBV7-2
size: .
D: TRBD2

DNA: TGTGCCAGCAGCTGGATGGGGGGGGTCGATAATTCACCCCTCCACTTT
CDR3: CASSWMGGVDNSPLHF
J: TRBJ1-6
V: TRBV7-8
size: .
D: .

DNA: TGTGCCAGGGGACTAGCGGGAGGTCCCAGCTCCTACGAGCAGTACTTC
CDR3: CARGLAGGPSSYEQYF
J: TRBJ2-7
V: TRBV19
size: .
D: TRBD2

DNA: TGTGCCATCAGTGCGGGTCGAGAGGGTGGCTACACCTTC
CDR3: CAISAGREGGYTF
J: TRBJ1-2
V: TRBV10-3
size: .
D: .

DNA: TGTGCCAGCAGCCCCAACGCTAGCGGGAACTACGAGCAGTACTTC
CDR3: CASSPNASGNYEQYF
J: TRBJ2-7
V: TRBV7-3
size: .
D: TRBD2

DNA: TGTGCCAGCAGCTTGTCAACGGGGTCTGGAAACACCATATATTTT
CDR3: CASSLSTGSGNTIYF
J: TRBJ1-3
V: TRBV7-2
size: .
D: .

DNA: TGTGCCAGCAGTTTTGGGACTAGCGCGAACTACGAGCAGTACTTC
CDR3: CASSFGTSANYEQYF
J: TRBJ2-7
V: TRBV28
size: .
D: TRBD2

DNA: TGTGCCAGCAGCTTTTATGGTCCTCCTAGCAATCAGCCCCAGCATTTT
CDR3: CASSFYGPPSNQPQHF
J: TRBJ1-5
V: TRBV5-5
size: once
D: .

DNA: TGTGCCAGGATTAATAGTAACCTCCTCCGGAGCTACGAGCAGTACTTC
CDR3: CARINSNLLRSYEQYF
J: TRBJ2-7
V: TRBV27
size: .
D: .

DNA: TGTGCCAGCACGGCAGGGGGGGCACTCGGTGAAAAACTGTTTTTT
CDR3: CASTAGGALGEKLFF
J: TRBJ1-4
V: TRBV9
size: .
D: TRBD1

DNA: TGTGCCAGCAGCTTTACAGTCTACGAGCAGTACTTC
CDR3: CASSFTVYEQYF
J: TRBJ2-7
V: TRBV11-2
size: few
D: .

DNA: TGTGCCAGTAGTACTGGACAGGGTTTCGGCTACGAGCAGTACTTC
CDR3: CASSTGQGFGYEQYF
J: TRBJ2-7
V: TRBV19
size: .
D: TRBD1

DNA: TGTGCCAGCAGTTACGGGACTTCCGGCGGTGAGCAGTTCTTC
CDR3: CASSYGTSGGEQFF
J: TRBJ2-1
V: TRBV6-6
size: once
D: .

DNA: TGTGCCAGCAGCCCTAGCGGGAGGCCGGGGAATGAGCAGTTCTTC
CDR3: CASSPSGRPGNEQFF
J: TRBJ2-1
V: TRBV9
size: few
D: TRBD2